Described below is a single TCR beta chain sequence and its context. As yet, its antigen is unknown. This PCR relied on a set of 60 Vbeta primers and 13 Jbeta primers. Original handling: In a later analysis, of approximately 81 million unique beta chains, some 10 million appeared in at least two donors. Generated by immunoSEQ multiplex PCR, the TCRdb table keeps only in-frame clones and is missing some. V, J and clone size reflect that table, while D and trimming were determined from the DNA. The data contain about 98,000 clones, around 86% of them singletons. This specimen comes from a study of cytomegalovirus exposure and HLA in healthy donors. Germline V lookup: CDR1 MNHEY, CDR2 SMNVEV (reference sequence). The CDR3 has 16 residues. The germline V and J ends were trimmed by 4 bases and 5 bases, with 20 bases remaining between them. Study-level findings and limits: The study had only CMV serostatus as immune exposure information.

The gene calls are TRBV27 and TRBJ1-2; D is possibly TRBD1 (6 bases). The source material was PBMCs. The receptor was isolated from a female donor in good health and CMV-seropositive. The CDR3 here is CASSSLPGQEFYGYTF. In DNA form, the CDR3 reads TGTGCCAGCAGTTCCCTTCCGGGACAAGAATTTTATGGCTACACCTTC.